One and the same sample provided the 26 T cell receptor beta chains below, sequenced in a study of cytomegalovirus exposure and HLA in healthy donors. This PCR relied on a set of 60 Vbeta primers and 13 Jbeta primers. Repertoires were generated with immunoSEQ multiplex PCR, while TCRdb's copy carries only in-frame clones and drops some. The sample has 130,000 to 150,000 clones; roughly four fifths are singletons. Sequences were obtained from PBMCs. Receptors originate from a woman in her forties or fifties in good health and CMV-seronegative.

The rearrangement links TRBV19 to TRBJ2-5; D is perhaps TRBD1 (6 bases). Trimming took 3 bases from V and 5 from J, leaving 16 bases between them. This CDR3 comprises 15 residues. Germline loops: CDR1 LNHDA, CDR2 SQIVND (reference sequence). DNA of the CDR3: TGTGCCAGTAGTATGGCGTCAGGGGCCGGTGAGACCCAGTACTTC. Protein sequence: CASSMASGAGETQYF.

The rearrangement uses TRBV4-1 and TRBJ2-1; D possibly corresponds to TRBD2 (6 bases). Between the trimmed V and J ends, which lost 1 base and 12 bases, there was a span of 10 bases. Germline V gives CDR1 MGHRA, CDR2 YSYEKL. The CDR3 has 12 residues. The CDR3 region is CASSQGLGGQFF. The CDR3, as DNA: TGCGCCAGCAGCCAAGGATTGGGGGGGCAGTTCTTC.

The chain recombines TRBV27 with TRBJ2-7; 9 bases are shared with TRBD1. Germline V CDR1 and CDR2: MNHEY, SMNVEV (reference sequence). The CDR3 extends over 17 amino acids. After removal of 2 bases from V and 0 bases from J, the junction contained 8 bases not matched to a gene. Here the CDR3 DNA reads TGTGCCAGCAGTTTAGTCGGGACAGGGCGCACCTCCTACGAGCAGTACTTC. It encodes CASSLVGTGRTSYEQYF.

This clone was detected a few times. The CDR3 DNA reads TGCGCCAGCAGCCTGAGAGGCAATCAGCCCCAGCATTTT. Translating gives CASSLRGNQPQHF. The V gene is TRBV4-3, the J gene TRBJ1-5, with D unclear. V dropped 4 bases and J dropped 2 bases, with 6 bases sitting between them. CDR1 and CDR2 from the germline V gene are LGHNA and YSLEER. The CDR3 sequence is 13 residues long.

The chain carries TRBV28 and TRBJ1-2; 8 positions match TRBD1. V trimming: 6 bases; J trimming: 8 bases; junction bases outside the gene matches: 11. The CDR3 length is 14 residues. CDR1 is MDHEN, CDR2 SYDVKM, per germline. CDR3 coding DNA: TGTGCCAGCAGAGTCGACAGGGGAATACGGGGCTACACCTTC. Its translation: CASRVDRGIRGYTF.

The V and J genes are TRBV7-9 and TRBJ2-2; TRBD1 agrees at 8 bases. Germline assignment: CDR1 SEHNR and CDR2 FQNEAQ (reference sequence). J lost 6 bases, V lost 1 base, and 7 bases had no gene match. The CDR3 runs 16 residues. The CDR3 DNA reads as TGTGCCAGCAGCTTAGGTCCAGGGGGCGGCTCCGGGGAGCTGTTTTTT. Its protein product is CASSLGPGGGSGELFF.

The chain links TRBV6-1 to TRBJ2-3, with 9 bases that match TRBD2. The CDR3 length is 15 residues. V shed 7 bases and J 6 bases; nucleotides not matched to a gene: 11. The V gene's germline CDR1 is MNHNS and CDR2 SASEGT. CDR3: CASTAPAGGVDTQYF. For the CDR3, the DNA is TGTGCCAGCACCGCGCCAGCGGGGGGCGTTGATACGCAGTATTTT.

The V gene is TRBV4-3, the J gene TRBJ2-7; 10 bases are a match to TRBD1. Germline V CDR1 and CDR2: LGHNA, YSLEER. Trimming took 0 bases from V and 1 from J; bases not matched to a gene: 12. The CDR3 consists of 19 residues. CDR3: CASSQDSWGQGPLSYEQYF. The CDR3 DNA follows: TGCGCCAGCAGCCAAGATTCCTGGGGACAGGGGCCCCTTTCCTACGAGCAGTACTTC.

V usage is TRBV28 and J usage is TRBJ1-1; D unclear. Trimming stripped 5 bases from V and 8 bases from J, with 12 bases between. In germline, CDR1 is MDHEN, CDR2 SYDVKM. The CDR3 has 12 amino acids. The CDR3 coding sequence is TGTGCCAGCAGTCAGACGGACTGGGAAGCTTTCTTT. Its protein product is CASSQTDWEAFF.

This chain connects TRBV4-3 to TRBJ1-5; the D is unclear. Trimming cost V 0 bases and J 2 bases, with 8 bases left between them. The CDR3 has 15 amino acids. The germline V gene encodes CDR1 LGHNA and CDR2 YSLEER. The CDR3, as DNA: TGCGCCAGCAGCCAAGAGTACAGAGGCAATCAGCCCCAGCATTTT. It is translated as CASSQEYRGNQPQHF.

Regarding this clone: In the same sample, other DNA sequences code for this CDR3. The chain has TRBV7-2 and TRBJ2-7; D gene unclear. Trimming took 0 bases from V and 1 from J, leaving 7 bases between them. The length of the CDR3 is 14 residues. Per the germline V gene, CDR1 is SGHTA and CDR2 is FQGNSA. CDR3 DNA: TGTGCCAGCAGCTTAGCAGGCGGTTCCTACGAGCAGTACTTC. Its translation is CASSLAGGSYEQYF.

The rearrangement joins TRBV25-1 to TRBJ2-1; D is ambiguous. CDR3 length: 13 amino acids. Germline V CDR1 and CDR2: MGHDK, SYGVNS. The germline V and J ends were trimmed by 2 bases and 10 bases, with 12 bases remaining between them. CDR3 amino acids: CASSEAGPYEQFF. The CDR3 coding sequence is TGTGCCAGCAGTGAAGCAGGTCCTTACGAGCAGTTCTTC.

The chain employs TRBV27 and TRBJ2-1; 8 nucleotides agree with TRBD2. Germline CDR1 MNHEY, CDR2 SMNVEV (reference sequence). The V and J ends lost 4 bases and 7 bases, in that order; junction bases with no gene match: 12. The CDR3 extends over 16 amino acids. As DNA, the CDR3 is TGTGCCAGCAGTTCGATTCGGGGGGGGCCCCCGAATGAGCAGTTCTTC. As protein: CASSSIRGGPPNEQFF.

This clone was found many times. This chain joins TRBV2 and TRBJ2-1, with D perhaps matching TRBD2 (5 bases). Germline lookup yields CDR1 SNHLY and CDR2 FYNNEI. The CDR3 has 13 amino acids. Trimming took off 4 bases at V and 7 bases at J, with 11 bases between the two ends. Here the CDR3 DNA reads TGTGCCAGCAGTGGGACTCGAGGGAATGAGCAGTTCTTC. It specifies CASSGTRGNEQFF.

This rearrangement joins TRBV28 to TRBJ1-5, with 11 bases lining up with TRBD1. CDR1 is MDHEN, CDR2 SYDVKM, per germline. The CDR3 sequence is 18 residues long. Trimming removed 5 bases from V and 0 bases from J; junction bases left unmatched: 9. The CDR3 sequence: CASSTPGQGVYSNQPQHF. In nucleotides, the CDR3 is TGTGCCAGCAGTACGCCGGGACAGGGGGTGTATAGCAATCAGCCCCAGCATTTT. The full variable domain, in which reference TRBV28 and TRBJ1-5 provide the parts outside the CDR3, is DVKVTQSSRYLVKRTGEKVFLECVQDMDHENMFWYRQDPGLGLRLIYFSYDVKMKEKGDIPEGYSVSREKKERFSLILESASTNQTSMYLCASSTPGQGVYSNQPQHFGDGTRLSIL.

The CDR3 DNA follows: TGTGCCAGCAGCACCCCCACTCCGCGGGGGACGTACCAAGAGACCCAGTACTTC. It codes for CASSTPTPRGTYQETQYF. V usage is TRBV9 and J usage is TRBJ2-5; 7 nucleotides align to TRBD2. Per the germline V gene, CDR1 is SGDLS and CDR2 is YYNGEE. This CDR3 contains 18 residues. V shed 4 bases and J 0 bases; nucleotides not matched to a gene: 15.

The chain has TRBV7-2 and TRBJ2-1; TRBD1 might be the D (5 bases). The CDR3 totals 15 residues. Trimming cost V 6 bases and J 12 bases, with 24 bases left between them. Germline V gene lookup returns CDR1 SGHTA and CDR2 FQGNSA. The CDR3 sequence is CASREGMTAGMVQFF. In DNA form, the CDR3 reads TGTGCCAGCAGAGAAGGTATGACAGCCGGAATGGTGCAGTTCTTC. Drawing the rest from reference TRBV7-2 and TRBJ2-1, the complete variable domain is GAGVSQSPSNKVTEKGKDVELRCDPISGHTALYWYRQSLGQGLEFLIYFQGNSAPDKSGLPSDRFSAERTGGSVSTLTIQRTQQEDSAVYLCASREGMTAGMVQFFGPGTRLTVL.

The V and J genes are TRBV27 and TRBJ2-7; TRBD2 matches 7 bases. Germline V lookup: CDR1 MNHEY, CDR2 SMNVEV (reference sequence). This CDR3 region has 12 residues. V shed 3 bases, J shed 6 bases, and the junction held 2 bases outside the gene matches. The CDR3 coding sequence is TGTGCCAGCAGTTTTTGGGGGGGCGAGCAGTACTTC. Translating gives CASSFWGGEQYF.

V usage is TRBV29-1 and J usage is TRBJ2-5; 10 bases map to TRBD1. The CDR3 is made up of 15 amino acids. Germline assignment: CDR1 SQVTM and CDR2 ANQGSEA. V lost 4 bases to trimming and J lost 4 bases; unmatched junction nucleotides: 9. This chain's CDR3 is CSVGPRDRGLETQYF. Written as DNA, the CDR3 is TGCAGCGTTGGGCCCCGGGACAGGGGCTTAGAGACCCAGTACTTC.

The CDR3 spells CASSGVRGLDSPLHF. The CDR3 DNA sequence: TGTGCCAGCAGTGGTGTCAGAGGGTTGGATTCACCCCTCCACTTT. V usage is TRBV2 and J usage is TRBJ1-6; D remains unclear. Trimming shortened V by 4 bases and J by 8 bases, and 15 bases separated the two germline ends. The CDR3 runs to 15 residues. CDR1 is SNHLY, CDR2 FYNNEI, per germline. Using reference TRBV2 and TRBJ1-6 for the parts outside the CDR3, the full variable domain is EPEVTQTPSHQVTQMGQEVILRCVPISNHLYFYWYRQILGQKVEFLVSFYNNEISEKSEIFDDQFSVERPDGSNFTLKIRSTKLEDSAMYFCASSGVRGLDSPLHFGNGTRLTVT.

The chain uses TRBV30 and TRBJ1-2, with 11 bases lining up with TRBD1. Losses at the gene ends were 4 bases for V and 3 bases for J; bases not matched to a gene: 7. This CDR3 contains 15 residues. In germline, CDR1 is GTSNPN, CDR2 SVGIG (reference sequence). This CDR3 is CAWIPDRGLDYGYTF. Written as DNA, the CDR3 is TGTGCCTGGATTCCGGACAGGGGGCTTGACTATGGCTACACCTTC.

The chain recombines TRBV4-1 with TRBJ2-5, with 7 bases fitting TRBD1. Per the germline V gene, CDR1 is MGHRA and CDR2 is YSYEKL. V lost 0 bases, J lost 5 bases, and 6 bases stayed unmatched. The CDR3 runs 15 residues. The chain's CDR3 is CASSQDQRGLETQYF. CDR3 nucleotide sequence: TGCGCCAGCAGCCAAGATCAAAGGGGGCTGGAGACCCAGTACTTC.

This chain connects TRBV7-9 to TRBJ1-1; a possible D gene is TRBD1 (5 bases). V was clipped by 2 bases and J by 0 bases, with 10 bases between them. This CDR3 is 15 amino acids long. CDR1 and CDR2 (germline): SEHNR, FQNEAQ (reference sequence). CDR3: CASSLSRGMNTEAFF. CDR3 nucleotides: TGTGCCAGCAGCTTATCAAGGGGAATGAACACTGAAGCTTTCTTT.

CDR3 nucleotides: TGTGCCAGCAGTTCCCGAGAGACCCAGTACTTC. Residues: CASSSRETQYF. V usage is TRBV27 and J usage is TRBJ2-5; D gene ambiguous. The CDR3 runs 11 residues. The germline V gene encodes CDR1 MNHEY and CDR2 SMNVEV (reference sequence). Between the trimmed V and J ends, which lost 4 bases and 4 bases, there was a span of 4 bases.

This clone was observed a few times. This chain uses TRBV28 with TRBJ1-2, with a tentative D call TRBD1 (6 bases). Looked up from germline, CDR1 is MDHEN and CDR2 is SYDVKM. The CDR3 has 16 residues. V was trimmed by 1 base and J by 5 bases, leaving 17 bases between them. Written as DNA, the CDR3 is TGTGCCAGCAGTTTATCCCCAGGGGTAGGAGGATATGGCTACACCTTC. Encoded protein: CASSLSPGVGGYGYTF.

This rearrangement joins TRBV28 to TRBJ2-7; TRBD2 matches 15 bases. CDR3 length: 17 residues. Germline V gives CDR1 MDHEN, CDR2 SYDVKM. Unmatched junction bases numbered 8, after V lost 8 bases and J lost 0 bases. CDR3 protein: CASGTSGGPKSSYEQYF. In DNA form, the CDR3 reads TGTGCCAGCGGGACTAGCGGGGGGCCTAAGAGCTCCTACGAGCAGTACTTC.